This record looks at one T cell receptor beta chain sequence and its context. For the second PCR, which ran for about 6 to 11 cycles, a sample-barcoded 5' primer and a J-beta primer mix were used. Sequencing of every sample gave 2.5 million or more CDR3-containing paired-end reads. TCRdb processed the 5' RACE reads anew with MiXCR; each CDR3 protein has one entry. Of fewer than 2,000,000 distinct CDR3 sequences listed, 30% to 35% are singletons. The data derive from a study of blood T cells in healthy people across ages. Germline lookup yields CDR1 DFQATT and CDR2 SNEGSKA (reference sequence). With 5 bases clipped from V and 4 bases from J, the junction kept 11 bases outside the gene matches. This CDR3 spans 16 amino acids. Total RNA amounts of at least 6 micrograms were extracted per sample.

Sequenced: blood. The clonotype was recovered from a woman in her twenties or thirties in good health. The chain recombines TRBV20-1 with TRBJ2-1, with 10 bases identical to TRBD2. The CDR3 DNA follows: TGCAGTGCTGCCCGGACTAGCGGAGGGGTTTACAATGAGCAGTTCTTC. This gives the protein CSAARTSGGVYNEQFF.